The 27 T cell receptor beta chains below come from one sample, sequenced in a study of blood T cell repertoires in COVID-19 (dated by TCRdb to 2018 to 2021). Library method: the immunoSEQ multiplex PCR assay. Entries here come from immuneACCESS through TCRdb and include only in-frame sequences with V and J called. Some clones fail to appear in such tables; in the studies checked, an unresolved V gene covers under half of the shortfall, and the cause of the remainder is unknown. This sample has 95,000 to 150,000 clones in its table, and around 90% of those were observed once. The top ten clones comprise 1.5% of the sample. Source material: peripheral blood. Receptor source: a human donor in a cohort sampled during active COVID-19.

The V gene is TRBV3-1 (or the pseudogene TRBV3-2), the J gene TRBJ1-2; TRBD1 matches at 7 bases. J gave up 4 bases and V 1 base, and 9 bases lay outside the gene matches. CDR1 and CDR2 from the germline V gene are LGHDT and YNNKEL (reference sequence). The CDR3 contains 16 residues. CDR3 residues: CASSQVGDRLSYGYTF. In nucleotides, the CDR3 is TGTGCCAGCAGCCAAGTGGGGGACAGACTTAGCTATGGCTACACCTTC.

The CDR3 coding sequence is TGTGCCAGCAGTTACCAGGGCCGGGGGAATGAGCAGTTCTTC. This gives the protein CASSYQGRGNEQFF. The chain is built from TRBV6-2 or TRBV6-3 and TRBJ2-1; perhaps TRBD2 as D (6 bases). The CDR3 contains 14 residues. Germline CDR1 reads MNHEY; CDR2 reads SVGEGT. V was trimmed by 2 bases and J by 7 bases, leaving 12 bases between them.

The rearrangement uses TRBV5-1 and TRBJ1-1, with TRBD1 identical over 8 bases. CDR1 and CDR2 (germline): SGHRS, YFSETQ. The CDR3 loop spans 17 amino acids. V lost 4 bases to trimming and J lost 7 bases; unmatched junction nucleotides: 18. CDR3 protein: CASSVGNRGSPGSEAFF. CDR3 DNA: TGCGCCAGCAGCGTTGGAAACAGGGGGAGCCCAGGGAGTGAAGCTTTCTTT.

V is TRBV29-1 and J is TRBJ2-6; TRBD2 matches at 7 bases. V shed 3 bases and J 1 base; nucleotides not matched to a gene: 3. CDR3 length equals 15 residues. Looked up from germline, CDR1 is SQVTM and CDR2 is ANQGSEA. The CDR3 protein is CSVDAGDSGANVLTF. CDR3 nucleotide sequence: TGCAGCGTTGATGCGGGAGATTCTGGGGCCAACGTCCTGACTTTC.

This rearrangement joins TRBV7-8 to TRBJ2-7, with a possible D match to TRBD1 (6 bases). Trimming removed 2 bases at V and 5 bases at J, with 10 bases between. The CDR3 contains 13 residues. The germline CDR1 and CDR2 sequences are SGHVS and FQNEAQ. CDR3 coding DNA: TGTGCCAGCAGCTTAAACGACAGGCACGAGCAGTACTTC. Amino acid sequence: CASSLNDRHEQYF.

The chain couples TRBV6-5 to TRBJ2-5, with D tentatively TRBD1 (5 bases). This CDR3 contains 15 residues. V was cut by 6 bases and J by 2 bases, with 16 bases left in between. CDR1 MNHEY and CDR2 SVGAGI come from the germline V gene. The CDR3 is CASRRRQLVQETQYF. CDR3 DNA sequence: TGTGCCAGCAGAAGACGACAGCTCGTACAAGAGACCCAGTACTTC.

The V call is TRBV19, the J call TRBJ1-5, with TRBD1 identical over 12 bases. CDR1 and CDR2 from the germline V gene are LNHDA and SQIVND (reference sequence). Unmatched junction bases numbered 5, after V lost 6 bases and J lost 2 bases. This CDR3 contains 16 residues. The CDR3 DNA reads TGTGCCAGTAGGGGGACAGGGGGCGTGGGCAATCAGCCCCAGCATTTT. Its protein is CASRGTGGVGNQPQHF.

This clone appeared a single time. The CDR3 DNA is TGTGCCAGCTCACCGGACAGGGTTTATGGCTACACCTTC. Translating it yields CASSPDRVYGYTF. V usage is TRBV18 and J usage is TRBJ1-2, with TRBD1 matching over 8 bases. CDR1 and CDR2 from the germline V gene are KGHSH and LQKENI. The CDR3 covers 13 residues. With V trimmed by 3 bases and J by 5 bases, 2 bases remained unmatched. The full variable domain, its missing parts supplied by reference TRBV18 and TRBJ1-2, is NAGVMQNPRHLVRRRGQEARLRCSPMKGHSHVYWYRQLPEEGLKFMVYLQKENIIDESGMPKERFSAEFPKEGPSILRIQQVVRGDSAAYFCASSPDRVYGYTFGSGTRLTVV.

This chain links TRBV27 with TRBJ2-1; D not certain. V lost 0 bases to trimming and J lost 9 bases, with 9 bases between them. Per germline, CDR1 MNHEY and CDR2 SMNVEV (reference sequence). CDR3 length equals 13 residues. The DNA for the CDR3 is TGTGCCAGCAGTTTATCGAGGCCGCCTGAGCAGTTCTTC. This gives the protein CASSLSRPPEQFF.

The V and J genes are TRBV20-1 and TRBJ2-3; 8 nucleotides agree with TRBD2. The CDR3 contains 14 residues. V trimming: 3 bases; J trimming: 4 bases; junction bases outside the gene matches: 6. The germline V gene encodes CDR1 DFQATT and CDR2 SNEGSKA (reference sequence). The CDR3 sequence is CSASASGRPDTQYF. CDR3 coding DNA: TGCAGTGCTAGTGCGAGCGGGAGACCAGATACGCAGTATTTT.

This clone was picked up a small number of times. The rearrangement joins TRBV7-2 to TRBJ2-7, with 7 nucleotides matching TRBD1. The CDR3 contains 12 residues. CDR1 and CDR2 from the germline V gene are SGHTA and FQGNSA. V lost 2 bases, J lost 9 bases, and 4 bases stayed unmatched. The CDR3 coding sequence is TGTGCCAGCAGCTTACAGGCAGGGGGGCAGTACTTC. It is translated as CASSLQAGGQYF.

The rearrangement links TRBV29-1 to TRBJ2-5; TRBD2 might be the D (7 bases). V gave up 5 bases and J gave up 5 bases, with 12 bases separating them. This CDR3 contains 12 residues. Germline values: CDR1 SQVTM, CDR2 ANQGSEA. CDR3 DNA sequence: TGCAGCGTTCGGGGGGCTGGCGAGACCCAGTACTTC. The encoded protein is CSVRGAGETQYF.

Details on this clone: Other DNA sequences in this sample translate to the same CDR3. The gene calls are TRBV29-1 and TRBJ2-7, with D possibly being TRBD1 (5 bases). V lost 3 bases and J lost 4, with 13 bases in between. Germline V gene data show CDR1 as SQVTM and CDR2 as ANQGSEA. The CDR3 runs 13 residues. The CDR3 DNA follows: TGCAGCGTTGAGGGGCTAGGAGTTTACGAGCAGTACTTC. Translated: CSVEGLGVYEQYF.

This sequence joins TRBV10-3 and TRBJ2-2; 9 nucleotides match TRBD2. CDR1 is ENHRY, CDR2 SYGVKD, per germline. Trimming removed 1 base from V and 4 bases from J; junction bases left unmatched: 4. CDR3 length equals 16 residues. Here the CDR3 DNA reads TGTGCCATCAGTGAGTGGCGGGAGGGCCTCACCGGGGAGCTGTTTTTT. It is translated as CAISEWREGLTGELFF.

The CDR3 protein is CASSYSQGVETQYF. CDR3 in DNA: TGTGCCAGCAGTTACTCCCAGGGGGTTGAGACCCAGTACTTC. V gene TRBV6-5 combines with J gene TRBJ2-5; 7 bases match TRBD1. The CDR3 has 14 amino acids. CDR1 MNHEY and CDR2 SVGAGI come from the germline V gene. Trimming took 0 bases from V and 5 from J; bases not matched to a gene: 3.

The chain uses TRBV7-9 and TRBJ1-2, with D possibly TRBD1 on 5 matching bases. The CDR3 spans 17 residues. V lost 0 bases, J lost 4 bases, and 18 bases lay in between. Germline assignment: CDR1 SEHNR and CDR2 FQNEAQ (reference sequence). The CDR3 region has the DNA TGTGCCAGCAGCTTAGCGTCCCCACAGGCGGAAGGCTATGGCTACACCTTC. Protein product: CASSLASPQAEGYGYTF.

On this clone: Given a much more abundant clone one base away, this may be a read error. This rearrangement joins TRBV2 to TRBJ1-3, with 11 nucleotides matching TRBD1. CDR3 size: 15 residues. J lost 3 bases, V lost 5 bases, and 3 bases had no gene match. The germline CDR1 and CDR2 sequences are SNHLY and FYNNEI. Written as DNA, the CDR3 is TGTGCCAGCAGTTCGGACAGGGGGCTTGGAAACACCATATATTTT. Translated: CASSSDRGLGNTIYF.

This chain links TRBV6-4 with TRBJ2-2; D may be TRBD1 (6 bases). CDR1 is MRHNA and CDR2 is SNTAGT in the germline V gene. This CDR3 is built from 13 residues. The ends were cut back, 4 bases at V and 5 bases at J, with 8 bases in the middle. Here the CDR3 DNA reads TGTGCCAGCAGTGGCGGACAGACCGGGGAGCTGTTTTTT. Residues: CASSGGQTGELFF.

V is TRBV27 and J is TRBJ2-7; TRBD2 is a possible D gene (8 bases). Germline-derived CDR1 and CDR2 are MNHEY and SMNVEV (reference sequence). Between the trimmed V and J ends, which lost 4 bases and 4 bases, there was a span of 14 bases. This CDR3 has 14 amino acids. The CDR3 here is CASSSGRGLYEQYF. As DNA, the CDR3 is TGTGCCAGCAGTTCCGGGAGGGGGCTATACGAGCAGTACTTC.

In this sample, this clone turned up a few times. This rearrangement joins TRBV2 to TRBJ2-2; no definite D call. Trimming stripped 7 bases from V and 2 bases from J, with 14 bases between. Germline V CDR1 and CDR2: SNHLY, FYNNEI. The CDR3 loop spans 15 amino acids. CDR3 in amino acids: CASNLQASNTGELFF. CDR3 coding DNA: TGTGCCAGCAACCTCCAGGCCTCTAACACCGGGGAGCTGTTTTTT.

V gene TRBV7-8 combines with J gene TRBJ2-6; 7 bases agree with TRBD1. Germline V gene data show CDR1 as SGHVS and CDR2 as FQNEAQ. The CDR3 is made up of 17 amino acids. J was trimmed by 0 bases and V by 5 bases; bases with no gene match: 7. This CDR3 reads CASSRGTVLSGANVLTF. In DNA form, the CDR3 reads TGTGCCAGCAGCCGAGGGACAGTGCTCTCTGGGGCCAACGTCCTGACTTTC.

The count of this clone is one. V usage is TRBV19 and J usage is TRBJ2-5; D possibly corresponds to TRBD2 (5 bases). V dropped 1 base and J dropped 10 bases, with 16 bases sitting between them. Germline-derived CDR1 and CDR2 are LNHDA and SQIVND (reference sequence). This CDR3 has 14 residues. The CDR3 reads CASSIGTGLSGQYF. CDR3 nucleotides: TGTGCCAGTAGTATAGGGACTGGACTGTCGGGCCAGTACTTC. Full variable domain (rest looked up from reference TRBV19 and TRBJ2-5): DGGITQSPKYLFRKEGQNVTLSCEQNLNHDAMYWYRQDPGQGLRLIYYSQIVNDFQKGDIAEGYSVSREKKESFPLTVTSAQKNPTAFYLCASSIGTGLSGQYFGPGTRLLVL.

The rearrangement links TRBV28 to TRBJ1-4; tentative D call: TRBD1 (6 bases). V lost 7 bases to trimming and J lost 6 bases, with 15 bases between them. Germline CDR1 MDHEN, CDR2 SYDVKM. This CDR3 region has 14 residues. Written as DNA, the CDR3 is TGTGCCAGCATGTCGGACAGAAGTGATGAAAAACTGTTTTTT. Protein product: CASMSDRSDEKLFF.

This clone was observed once. The gene calls are TRBV10-3 and TRBJ1-2; 9 positions agree with TRBD1. V shed 10 bases and J 6 bases; nucleotides not matched to a gene: 6. Germline values: CDR1 ENHRY, CDR2 SYGVKD. CDR3 size: 12 residues. CDR3 protein: CATWTGVDGYTF. The CDR3 DNA sequence: TGTGCCACCTGGACAGGGGTGGATGGCTACACCTTC.

This chain connects TRBV6-5 to TRBJ2-2, with 8 bases that match TRBD1. V lost 6 bases to trimming and J lost 7 bases; unmatched junction nucleotides: 4. The CDR3 contains 13 residues. CDR1 is MNHEY, CDR2 SVGAGI, per germline. The CDR3 nucleotides read TGTGCCAGCAGCCTAGGGACAGGCGGGGAGCTGTTTTTT. This translates into CASSLGTGGELFF.

The sample holds one count of this clone. CDR3 in amino acids: CAWSVQGWFGNQPQHF. For the CDR3, the DNA is TGTGCCTGGAGTGTACAGGGTTGGTTCGGCAATCAGCCCCAGCATTTT. The rearrangement uses TRBV30 and TRBJ1-5; D is perhaps TRBD1 (6 bases). The ends were cut back, 0 bases at V and 2 bases at J, with 14 bases in the middle. The CDR3 extends over 16 amino acids. The germline gives CDR1 GTSNPN, CDR2 SVGIG (reference sequence).

The CDR3 is CASSPQGFYYGYTF. DNA of the CDR3: TGTGCCAGCAGCCCGCAGGGATTCTACTATGGCTACACCTTC. The rearrangement joins TRBV3-1 (or the pseudogene TRBV3-2) to TRBJ1-2; tentatively, D is TRBD1 (5 bases). The germline V gene encodes CDR1 LGHDT and CDR2 YNNKEL (reference sequence). The CDR3 sequence is 14 residues long. V lost 4 bases to trimming and J lost 3 bases, with 12 bases between them.